These 2 T cell receptor beta chains were sequenced from one sample in a study of human T cells and chemical hapten exposure. The sample's time point: pre-sensitization, week 0. Treatment defined: therapeutic diphenylcyclopropenone sensitization with weekly scalp DPC. MiXCR was run by TCRdb on the RACE reads, yielding one entry per CDR3 protein. The top ten clones hold approximately 2.8% of a sample with roughly 380,000 distinct CDR3 sequences, less than 6.5% of them seen once. The sample in question was whole blood, obtained in connection with sensitization to the hapten diphenylcyclopropenone (DPC). The receptors were sampled from a woman aged 50 to 65 with alopecia areata. Some clones in this sample may be carry-over from other donors' samples.

J is TRBJ1-5 and V is TRBV6-2 or TRBV6-3; no definite D call. Germline-derived CDR1 and CDR2 are MNHEY and SVGEGT. The V gene lost 2 bases and the J gene lost 7 bases, with 12 bases spanning the gap. The CDR3 contains 14 residues. As DNA, the CDR3 is TGTGCCAGCAGTTACCACCGGTCTATACAGCCCCAGCATTTT. Translated: CASSYHRSIQPQHF.

This clonotype has only a few counts. The chain uses TRBV7-2 and TRBJ1-2; 10 nucleotides line up with TRBD1. Germline V gene data show CDR1 as SGHTA and CDR2 as FQGNSA. Germline trimming cut 1 base from V and 4 bases from J; bases unmatched to any gene: 3. The CDR3 sequence is 15 residues long. As DNA, the CDR3 is TGTGCCAGCAGCTTAGACGGGGACAGGGGCTATGGCTACACCTTC. It encodes CASSLDGDRGYGYTF.